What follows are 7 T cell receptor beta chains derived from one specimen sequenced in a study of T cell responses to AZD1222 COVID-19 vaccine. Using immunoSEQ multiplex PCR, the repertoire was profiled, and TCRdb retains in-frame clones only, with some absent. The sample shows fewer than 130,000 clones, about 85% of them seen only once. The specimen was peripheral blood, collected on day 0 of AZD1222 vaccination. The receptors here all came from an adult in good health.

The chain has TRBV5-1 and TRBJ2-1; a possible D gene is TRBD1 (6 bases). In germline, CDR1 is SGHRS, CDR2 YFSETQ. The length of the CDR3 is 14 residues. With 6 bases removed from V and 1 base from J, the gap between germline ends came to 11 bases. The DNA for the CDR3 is TGCGCCAGCACCTCTGGACAGTCCTACAATGAGCAGTTCTTC. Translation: CASTSGQSYNEQFF.

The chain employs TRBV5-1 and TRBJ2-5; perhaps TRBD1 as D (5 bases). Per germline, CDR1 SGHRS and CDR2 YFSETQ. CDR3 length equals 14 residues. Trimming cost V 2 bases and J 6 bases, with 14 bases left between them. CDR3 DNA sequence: TGCGCCAGCAGCTTTGGAGACAGCGAAAAGACCCAGTACTTC. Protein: CASSFGDSEKTQYF.

CDR3 amino acids: CAARSEGWGPLHF. CDR3 nucleotide sequence: TGTGCCGCCCGGAGTGAAGGGTGGGGACCCCTCCACTTT. The chain carries TRBV28 and TRBJ1-6; D uncertain. CDR3 length: 13 amino acids. V lost 11 bases and J 12 bases, leaving 20 bases between the germline ends. The germline V gene encodes CDR1 MDHEN and CDR2 SYDVKM.

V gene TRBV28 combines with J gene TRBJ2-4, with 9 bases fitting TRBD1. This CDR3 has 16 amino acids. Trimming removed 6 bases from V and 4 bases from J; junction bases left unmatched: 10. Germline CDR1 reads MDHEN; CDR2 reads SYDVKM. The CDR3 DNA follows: TGTGCCAGCAGCCCCGGGGACAGGGTGACGAAAAACATTCAGTACTTC. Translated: CASSPGDRVTKNIQYF.

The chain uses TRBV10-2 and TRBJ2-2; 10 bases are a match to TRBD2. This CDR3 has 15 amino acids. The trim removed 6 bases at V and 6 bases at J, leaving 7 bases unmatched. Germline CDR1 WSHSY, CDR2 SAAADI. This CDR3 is CASRVAGGESGELFF. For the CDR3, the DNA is TGCGCCAGCAGGGTAGCGGGGGGCGAGTCCGGGGAGCTGTTTTTT.

The DNA for the CDR3 is TGTGCCAGCAGTTCACCGGGATCAACTAATGAAAAACTGTTTTTT. Translation gives CASSSPGSTNEKLFF. The gene calls are TRBV28 and TRBJ1-4; D is unresolved. The germline CDR1 and CDR2 sequences are MDHEN and SYDVKM. CDR3 length equals 15 residues. Trimming took off 4 bases at V and 0 bases at J, with 9 bases between the two ends.

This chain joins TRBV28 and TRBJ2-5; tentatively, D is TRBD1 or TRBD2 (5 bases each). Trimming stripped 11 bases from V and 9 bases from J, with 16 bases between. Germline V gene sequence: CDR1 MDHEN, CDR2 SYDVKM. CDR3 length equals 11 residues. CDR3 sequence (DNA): TGTGCCGCGTACAGGCCGAGGGCCCAGTACTTC. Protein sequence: CAAYRPRAQYF.